This TCR beta chain was recovered during a study of blood T cell repertoires in COVID-19. Across the whole study: All recovered Cohort 3 donors got two negative PCRs, got clearance, or saw symptom resolution. COVID-19 samples collected from the United States, Italy and Spain covered acute and convalescent phases.

Clones were read by immunoSEQ multiplex PCR, and TCRdb kept only the in-frame ones, dropping some. The data show about 170,000 clones, with roughly 85% seen just once and 15% to 20% held by the top ten. The CDR3 has 15 residues. Trimming removed 4 bases from V and 1 base from J, with 14 bases in between. Germline CDR1 reads MDHEN; CDR2 reads SYDVKM. The V and J genes are TRBV28 and TRBJ2-7; TRBD2 is a possible D gene (5 bases). The specimen sequenced was PBMCs or T cells enriched from blood (not recorded which). The receptor was derived from a woman in her 70s in a cohort exposed to, infected with or recovered from COVID-19 (not recorded which). DNA of the CDR3: TGTGCCAGCAGTTCCCCTGTGCGGGTGTCCTACGAGCAGTACTTC. This gives the protein CASSSPVRVSYEQYF.